This is a list of T cell receptor beta chains from one sample in a study of blood T cell repertoires in COVID-19. Profiling relied on immunoSEQ multiplex PCR, and the TCRdb table lists in-frame clones only, not all of them. Of about 250,000 clones listed, about 80% are singletons. Sequenced: peripheral blood. These receptors all come from a woman older than 75 with acute or convalescent COVID-19. The CDR3 runs from the conserved cysteine through the conserved F or W. A D gene is named only where the DNA matches it firmly. Only some rows state a clone size, as once, few, many or a class for expanded clones.

v_gene	abundance	j_gene	d_gene	CDR3aa	CDR3nt
TRBV19	NA	TRBJ1-5	NA	CASSIIPGGNQPQHF	TGTGCCAGTAGTATTATCCCAGGGGGCAATCAGCCCCAGCATTTT
TRBV2	once	TRBJ1-5	NA	CASRRDTLAGPQHF	TGTGCCAGCAGGCGGGACACCCTAGCGGGGCCCCAGCATTTT
TRBV19	NA	TRBJ1-1	TRBD1	CASSTGGMVTEAFF	TGTGCCAGTAGTACAGGGGGCATGGTCACTGAAGCTTTCTTT
TRBV29-1	NA	TRBJ1-2	NA	CSVARRQTDGYTF	TGCAGCGTCGCCCGCCGACAGACCGATGGCTACACCTTC
TRBV9	NA	TRBJ2-7	NA	CASSVGGDYEQYF	TGTGCCAGCAGCGTAGGCGGCGACTACGAGCAGTACTTC
TRBV3-1/TRBV3-2	NA	TRBJ2-5	TRBD2	CASKGHRTSGGRETQYF	TGTGCCAGCAAGGGCCATCGGACTAGCGGGGGCAGGGAGACCCAGTACTTC
TRBV4-3	NA	TRBJ1-2	NA	CASSQDRVSYGYTF	TGCGCCAGCAGCCAAGACAGGGTCAGCTATGGCTACACCTTC
TRBV3-1/TRBV3-2	NA	TRBJ2-3	TRBD2	CASSPSSGRAGDTQYF	TGTGCCAGCAGCCCCTCTAGCGGGAGGGCTGGGGATACGCAGTATTTT
TRBV10-3	NA	TRBJ1-2	NA	CAISPDRTFNGYTF	TGTGCCATCAGCCCTGACAGAACGTTCAATGGCTACACCTTC
TRBV21-1	NA	TRBJ2-3	NA	CASVPGLDGLGTDTQYF	TGTGCCAGTGTTCCGGGACTAGACGGTTTAGGCACAGATACGCAGTATTTT
TRBV5-5	NA	TRBJ1-3	TRBD1	CASSTGTAFSGNTIYF	TGTGCCAGCAGCACCGGGACAGCCTTCTCTGGAAACACCATATATTTT
TRBV6-6	NA	TRBJ2-2	TRBD2	CASSLGTSGGWAGELFF	TGTGCCAGCAGTCTTGGGACTAGCGGGGGATGGGCCGGGGAGCTGTTTTTT
TRBV30	NA	TRBJ2-5	TRBD1	CAWSDGQVPHQETQYF	TGTGCCTGGAGTGACGGACAGGTCCCCCACCAAGAGACCCAGTACTTC
TRBV10-3	NA	TRBJ2-3	TRBD2	CAINSGSGDTQYF	TGTGCCATCAATAGCGGGAGTGGAGATACGCAGTATTTT
TRBV11-2	NA	TRBJ2-7	NA	CASSLIARRYEQYF	TGTGCCAGCAGCTTAATCGCTCGGCGGTACGAGCAGTACTTC
TRBV19	few	TRBJ1-3	NA	CASSSRNSGNTIYF	TGTGCCAGTAGTTCGAGAAACTCTGGAAACACCATATATTTT
TRBV27	NA	TRBJ1-1	TRBD1	CASSMGQGAGAFF	TGTGCCAGCAGTATGGGACAGGGGGCTGGAGCTTTCTTT
TRBV7-8	many	TRBJ1-2	NA	CASSLGLVYGYTF	TGTGCCAGCAGCTTGGGACTGGTCTATGGCTACACCTTC
TRBV3-1/TRBV3-2	NA	TRBJ1-1	NA	CASSQGGAYAFF	TGTGCCAGCAGCCAAGGTGGGGCTTATGCTTTCTTT
TRBV15	NA	TRBJ2-2	NA	CATSNRVAGELFF	TGTGCCACCAGCAACCGGGTTGCCGGGGAGCTGTTTTTT
TRBV6-5	many	TRBJ1-2	TRBD1	CASSYNRGAYGYTF	TGTGCCAGCAGTTACAACAGGGGCGCGTATGGCTACACCTTC
TRBV5-1	NA	TRBJ2-7	NA	CASSFPGPYEQYF	TGCGCCAGCAGCTTCCCAGGGCCCTACGAGCAGTACTTC
TRBV11-2	many	TRBJ2-3	NA	CASSPGTSTDTQYF	TGTGCCAGCAGCCCGGGGACAAGCACAGATACGCAGTATTTT
TRBV2	NA	TRBJ2-1	NA	CASIRTASSYNEQFF	TGTGCCAGCATCCGGACAGCCAGCTCCTACAATGAGCAGTTCTTC
TRBV7-2	NA	TRBJ1-4	NA	CASSSHTELFF	TGTGCCAGCAGCTCGCATACGGAACTGTTTTTT
TRBV21-1	NA	TRBJ1-4	NA	CASTGDRVDEKLFF	TGTGCCAGCACCGGGGACAGGGTAGATGAAAAACTGTTTTTT
TRBV6-5	once	TRBJ2-7	TRBD2	CASSQGLVGSEQYF	TGTGCCAGCAGTCAGGGACTAGTTGGGTCCGAGCAGTACTTC
TRBV19	NA	TRBJ2-1	TRBD2	CASSMGLAERDEQFF	TGTGCCAGTAGTATGGGACTAGCGGAAAGGGATGAGCAGTTCTTC
TRBV9	NA	TRBJ1-6	NA	CASSVAGDSPLHF	TGTGCCAGCAGCGTGGCAGGGGATTCACCCCTCCACTTT
TRBV18	few	TRBJ1-2	NA	CASSPSKDRTPNYGYTF	TGTGCCAGCTCACCCTCAAAAGACAGGACCCCAAACTATGGCTACACCTTC
TRBV11-3	NA	TRBJ2-2	NA	CASSFSAGELFF	TGTGCCAGCAGCTTTAGCGCCGGGGAGCTGTTTTTT
TRBV4-3	many	TRBJ1-3	NA	CASSQDQGPYSGNTIYF	TGCGCCAGCAGCCAAGATCAGGGGCCCTACTCTGGAAACACCATATATTTT
TRBV2	few	TRBJ1-2	NA	CASMRANYGYTF	TGTGCCAGCATGAGGGCTAACTATGGCTACACCTTC
TRBV2	many	TRBJ1-5	TRBD1	CASSGTGEDQPQHF	TGTGCCAGCAGTGGGACAGGGGAGGATCAGCCCCAGCATTTT
TRBV2	NA	TRBJ1-1	NA	CASRGLTSGNTEAFF	TGTGCCAGCCGCGGCTTGACCAGCGGGAACACTGAAGCTTTCTTT
TRBV14	NA	TRBJ1-6	NA	CASSPGVPGSPLHF	TGTGCCAGCAGCCCCGGGGTTCCGGGATCACCCCTCCACTTT
TRBV2	few	TRBJ1-1	NA	CASSEHGAGPNTEAFF	TGTGCCAGCAGTGAACATGGCGCAGGGCCGAACACTGAAGCTTTCTTT
TRBV19	NA	TRBJ1-1	TRBD1	CATRSKDREGLAAFF	TGTGCCACCCGATCAAAGGACAGGGAGGGCCTCGCAGCTTTCTTT
TRBV29-1	NA	TRBJ2-3	NA	CSGWGGSDTQYF	TGCAGCGGCTGGGGCGGCTCAGATACGCAGTATTTT
TRBV3-1/TRBV3-2	NA	TRBJ2-1	TRBD1	CASSRSRQGGNEQFF	TGTGCCAGCAGCCGATCCCGACAGGGGGGAAATGAGCAGTTCTTC
TRBV7-9	NA	TRBJ2-7	NA	CASSVGSQGGSYEQYF	TGTGCCAGCAGCGTTGGGTCACAGGGCGGTTCCTACGAGCAGTACTTC
TRBV6-5	NA	TRBJ2-7	TRBD2	CASRLHLAGDYEQYF	TGTGCCAGCAGGCTCCACCTAGCGGGGGACTACGAGCAGTACTTC
TRBV3-1/TRBV3-2	NA	TRBJ2-2	TRBD2	CASSQQRGGSGELFF	TGTGCCAGCAGCCAGCAGCGGGGGGGCTCCGGGGAGCTGTTTTTT
TRBV11-2	NA	TRBJ1-1	NA	CASSPQGGNTEAFF	TGTGCCAGCAGCCCTCAAGGGGGGAACACTGAAGCTTTCTTT
TRBV11-2	NA	TRBJ2-7	NA	CASSLAHQAYEQYF	TGTGCCAGCAGCTTAGCTCACCAGGCCTACGAGCAGTACTTC
TRBV5-1	NA	TRBJ1-1	NA	CASSLAGLRTEAFF	TGCGCCAGCAGCTTGGCAGGGCTGAGGACTGAAGCTTTCTTT
TRBV19	NA	TRBJ1-5	NA	CASSIVRGSGNQPQHF	TGTGCCAGTAGTATAGTTCGGGGATCGGGCAATCAGCCCCAGCATTTT
TRBV20-1	NA	TRBJ2-7	TRBD2	CSASQRGYEQYF	TGCAGTGCTAGTCAGCGGGGCTACGAGCAGTACTTC
TRBV5-1	NA	TRBJ1-1	TRBD1	CASSSVPGQGWNTEAFF	TGCGCCAGCAGCTCCGTCCCGGGACAGGGTTGGAACACTGAAGCTTTCTTT
TRBV7-9	NA	TRBJ2-7	TRBD1	CASSSQGAGYEQYF	TGTGCCAGCAGCTCTCAGGGGGCAGGCTACGAGCAGTACTTC
TRBV7-2	NA	TRBJ1-1	NA	CASSLDRETEAFF	TGTGCCAGCAGCTTAGACAGGGAAACTGAAGCTTTCTTT
TRBV27	NA	TRBJ2-1	TRBD2	CASSPLGVAGKSEQFF	TGTGCCAGCAGTCCCCTCGGGGTAGCGGGGAAGAGTGAGCAGTTCTTC
TRBV3-1/TRBV3-2	NA	TRBJ1-1	NA	CASSSGHLNTEAFF	TGTGCCAGCAGCTCGGGACATCTGAACACTGAAGCTTTCTTT
TRBV19	NA	TRBJ1-5	NA	CATRYTFNQPQHF	TGTGCCACCAGATATACGTTCAATCAGCCCCAGCATTTT